This is a list of T cell receptor beta chains from one sample in a study of T cells expressing NK-cell markers. TCRdb re-called the 5' RACE reads; one entry per CDR3 protein, DNA not given. There are 400,000 to 450,000 distinct CDR3 sequences in the sample, with roughly 8% held by the top ten. Sequences were obtained from blood T cells: a sorted CD56 or NKG2C T cell subset, CD4+ or CD8+ T cells, or bulk PBMC T cells (not recorded which). The origin of the receptors is a woman between 18 and 70 years old in good health. The CDR3 runs from the conserved cysteine through the conserved F or W. Fields, in order: CDR3 protein, J gene, V gene.

CASSRDRTNTEAFF TRBJ1-1 TRBV21-1
CASSLKQGPRPEETQYF TRBJ2-5 TRBV5-1
CASFWGLAGGEQFF TRBJ2-1 TRBV6-2/TRBV6-3
CASRLGQSQETQYF TRBJ2-5 TRBV12-3/TRBV12-4
CSARDRTGGETQYF TRBJ2-5 TRBV20-1
CSADESRGRKNNYGYTF TRBJ1-2 TRBV20-1
CSALPEGGLSDTQYF TRBJ2-3 TRBV20-1
CASSYYGRRDTGELFF TRBJ2-2 TRBV6-5
CASSSLVGPLNTEAFF TRBJ1-1 TRBV5-5
CSARPPWDRYNEKLFF TRBJ1-4 TRBV20-1
CASSINLRADTQYF TRBJ2-3 TRBV19
CASSLETMNTEAFF TRBJ1-1 TRBV12-3/TRBV12-4
CASSKGTGSGTGELFF TRBJ2-2 TRBV2
CASSHQLTEMNTEAFF TRBJ1-1 TRBV4-1